What follows are 6 T cell receptor beta chains derived from one specimen sequenced in a study of T cells in narcolepsy. The protocol was immunoSEQ multiplex PCR, while the TCRdb copy is restricted to in-frame clones and leaves out a portion. The sample includes 30,000 to 40,000 clones, around 83% of them seen just once. Sequenced input: CD45RA- memory CD4+ T cells from PBMCs. Source of these receptors: a human donor with narcolepsy.

This sequence joins TRBV19 and TRBJ1-1, with a tentative D call TRBD1 (5 bases). The V gene's germline CDR1 is LNHDA and CDR2 SQIVND (reference sequence). Trimming cost V 7 bases and J 6 bases, with 12 bases left between them. The CDR3 spans 12 residues. CDR3 DNA: TGTGCCAGTATGGTAAGGGGCGCTGAAGCTTTCTTT. Translation gives CASMVRGAEAFF.

This rearrangement joins TRBV6-1 to TRBJ2-7, with D unclear. V was pared by 6 bases and J by 0 bases, with 12 bases between. The CDR3 sequence is 14 residues long. Germline CDR1 MNHNS, CDR2 SASEGT. CDR3 coding DNA: TGTGCCAGCAGACCCGTACAAAGCTCCTACGAGCAGTACTTC. Translation: CASRPVQSSYEQYF.

The chain uses TRBV5-6 and TRBJ1-6, with no clear D. Germline CDR1 reads SGHDT; CDR2 reads YYEEEE. This CDR3 has 14 amino acids. V shed 2 bases and J shed 9 bases, with 12 bases lying between them. CDR3 in amino acids: CASSLSLASSPLHF. In nucleotides, the CDR3 is TGTGCCAGCAGCTTATCCTTGGCCTCTTCACCCCTCCACTTT.

This clone appeared a single time. The chain joins TRBV6-6 to TRBJ2-3, with D uncertain. The V and J ends lost 6 bases and 0 bases respectively, with 4 bases between them. Germline loops: CDR1 MNHNY, CDR2 SVGAGI (reference sequence). The CDR3 extends over 12 amino acids. The CDR3 DNA is TGTGCCAGCAGCCTTAGCACAGATACGCAGTATTTT. It codes for CASSLSTDTQYF.

The V and J genes are TRBV19 and TRBJ2-3; 7 positions match TRBD2. Trimming took 3 bases from V and 6 from J; bases not matched to a gene: 12. The CDR3 is 16 residues long. The germline CDR1 and CDR2 sequences are LNHDA and SQIVND (reference sequence). The CDR3 region is CASSIASGSATDTQYF. The CDR3 DNA sequence: TGTGCCAGTAGTATCGCTAGCGGCAGCGCAACCGATACGCAGTATTTT.

CDR3 region: CASSLRDWSNQPQHF. In nucleotides, the CDR3 is TGTGCCAGCAGCTTACGGGATTGGAGCAATCAGCCCCAGCATTTT. This sequence joins TRBV7-3 and TRBJ1-5; D ambiguous. The V gene's germline CDR1 is SGHTA and CDR2 FQGTGA. Trimming pared 2 bases from V and 1 base from J, leaving 9 bases between. The CDR3 has 15 residues.